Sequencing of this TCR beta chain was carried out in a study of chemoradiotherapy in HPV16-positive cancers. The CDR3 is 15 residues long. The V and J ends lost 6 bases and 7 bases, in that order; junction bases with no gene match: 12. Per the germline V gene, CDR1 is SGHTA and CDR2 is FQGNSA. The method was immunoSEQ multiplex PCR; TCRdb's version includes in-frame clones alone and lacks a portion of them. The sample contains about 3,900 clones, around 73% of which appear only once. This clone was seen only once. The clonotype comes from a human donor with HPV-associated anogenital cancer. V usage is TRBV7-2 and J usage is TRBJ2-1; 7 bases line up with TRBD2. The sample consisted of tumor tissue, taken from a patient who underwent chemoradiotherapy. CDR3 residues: CASRPRQSGANEQFF. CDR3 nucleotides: TGTGCCAGCAGGCCGAGACAAAGCGGGGCTAATGAGCAGTTCTTC.